The TCR beta chain under discussion was sequenced for a study of CD8 T cells in ankylosing spondylitis (dated by TCRdb to 2017 to 2019). Looking at the study overall: The study set out to find disease-linked TCR variants by profiling T cell receptor beta repertoires in ankylosing spondylitis patients and healthy donors. The full study cohort comprised about 24 ankylosing spondylitis patients and roughly 100 healthy donors. Samples of peripheral blood were taken, and for ankylosing spondylitis patients, synovial fluid was collected as well.

V and J are truncated by 6 bases and 10 bases respectively, leaving an intervening sequence of 19 bases. Taken from cysteine to phenylalanine, the CDR3 has 14 residues. Here the CDR3 DNA is all that survives: 42 bases in frame from base 1. A word on this clonotype: There is no known antigen for this receptor. No much larger clone is present one base from it, and per-base qualities are unavailable.

The sequencer listed for this sample is Illumina HiSeq 2500. TCR beta libraries were prepared by quantitative 5'-RACE with molecular barcodes. Turning to the authors' computational methods: A new computational method, built on a probabilistic model of VDJ rearrangement, was used to identify disease-linked TCR variants. The raw public data were reprocessed by TCRdb itself: fastp quality trimming at Q25, MiXCR clonotype calling, in-frame beta chains only. Here each entry gathers all rows of one CDR3 protein and keeps the most common genes and DNA. These V and J calls rely on TCRdb rather than the paper's analysis. The sample table contains some 200,000 distinct CDR3 sequences; only one count was recorded for over 10% of them. The ten most abundant clones make up approximately 15% of the sample. The full study reports these points: In peripheral blood, the disease-linked clones were found at relatively low frequencies and had a CD8+ phenotype. The disease-linked clones were reported as significantly enriched in matched synovial fluid samples from ankylosing spondylitis patients. Blood from ankylosing spondylitis patients appeared to be characterized by a TCR beta motif composed of about eight highly homologous amino acid variants. Some motif variants had previously been reported in the synovial fluid and blood of reactive arthritis patients, which suggests shared mechanisms of disease initiation.

Sequences were obtained from blood, either unsorted or a sorted T cell fraction (not recorded which). This receptor was identified in a male donor with ankylosing spondylitis or in good health (not recorded which). The chain joins TRBV12-3 or TRBV12-4 to TRBJ2-1; perhaps TRBD2 is the D gene, with 6 bases matching. The nucleotide sequence is given as TGTGCCAGCAGCCCGGATGCGGGGTTGGAGGAGCAGTTCTTC. Its coded protein is CASSPDAGLEEQFF.